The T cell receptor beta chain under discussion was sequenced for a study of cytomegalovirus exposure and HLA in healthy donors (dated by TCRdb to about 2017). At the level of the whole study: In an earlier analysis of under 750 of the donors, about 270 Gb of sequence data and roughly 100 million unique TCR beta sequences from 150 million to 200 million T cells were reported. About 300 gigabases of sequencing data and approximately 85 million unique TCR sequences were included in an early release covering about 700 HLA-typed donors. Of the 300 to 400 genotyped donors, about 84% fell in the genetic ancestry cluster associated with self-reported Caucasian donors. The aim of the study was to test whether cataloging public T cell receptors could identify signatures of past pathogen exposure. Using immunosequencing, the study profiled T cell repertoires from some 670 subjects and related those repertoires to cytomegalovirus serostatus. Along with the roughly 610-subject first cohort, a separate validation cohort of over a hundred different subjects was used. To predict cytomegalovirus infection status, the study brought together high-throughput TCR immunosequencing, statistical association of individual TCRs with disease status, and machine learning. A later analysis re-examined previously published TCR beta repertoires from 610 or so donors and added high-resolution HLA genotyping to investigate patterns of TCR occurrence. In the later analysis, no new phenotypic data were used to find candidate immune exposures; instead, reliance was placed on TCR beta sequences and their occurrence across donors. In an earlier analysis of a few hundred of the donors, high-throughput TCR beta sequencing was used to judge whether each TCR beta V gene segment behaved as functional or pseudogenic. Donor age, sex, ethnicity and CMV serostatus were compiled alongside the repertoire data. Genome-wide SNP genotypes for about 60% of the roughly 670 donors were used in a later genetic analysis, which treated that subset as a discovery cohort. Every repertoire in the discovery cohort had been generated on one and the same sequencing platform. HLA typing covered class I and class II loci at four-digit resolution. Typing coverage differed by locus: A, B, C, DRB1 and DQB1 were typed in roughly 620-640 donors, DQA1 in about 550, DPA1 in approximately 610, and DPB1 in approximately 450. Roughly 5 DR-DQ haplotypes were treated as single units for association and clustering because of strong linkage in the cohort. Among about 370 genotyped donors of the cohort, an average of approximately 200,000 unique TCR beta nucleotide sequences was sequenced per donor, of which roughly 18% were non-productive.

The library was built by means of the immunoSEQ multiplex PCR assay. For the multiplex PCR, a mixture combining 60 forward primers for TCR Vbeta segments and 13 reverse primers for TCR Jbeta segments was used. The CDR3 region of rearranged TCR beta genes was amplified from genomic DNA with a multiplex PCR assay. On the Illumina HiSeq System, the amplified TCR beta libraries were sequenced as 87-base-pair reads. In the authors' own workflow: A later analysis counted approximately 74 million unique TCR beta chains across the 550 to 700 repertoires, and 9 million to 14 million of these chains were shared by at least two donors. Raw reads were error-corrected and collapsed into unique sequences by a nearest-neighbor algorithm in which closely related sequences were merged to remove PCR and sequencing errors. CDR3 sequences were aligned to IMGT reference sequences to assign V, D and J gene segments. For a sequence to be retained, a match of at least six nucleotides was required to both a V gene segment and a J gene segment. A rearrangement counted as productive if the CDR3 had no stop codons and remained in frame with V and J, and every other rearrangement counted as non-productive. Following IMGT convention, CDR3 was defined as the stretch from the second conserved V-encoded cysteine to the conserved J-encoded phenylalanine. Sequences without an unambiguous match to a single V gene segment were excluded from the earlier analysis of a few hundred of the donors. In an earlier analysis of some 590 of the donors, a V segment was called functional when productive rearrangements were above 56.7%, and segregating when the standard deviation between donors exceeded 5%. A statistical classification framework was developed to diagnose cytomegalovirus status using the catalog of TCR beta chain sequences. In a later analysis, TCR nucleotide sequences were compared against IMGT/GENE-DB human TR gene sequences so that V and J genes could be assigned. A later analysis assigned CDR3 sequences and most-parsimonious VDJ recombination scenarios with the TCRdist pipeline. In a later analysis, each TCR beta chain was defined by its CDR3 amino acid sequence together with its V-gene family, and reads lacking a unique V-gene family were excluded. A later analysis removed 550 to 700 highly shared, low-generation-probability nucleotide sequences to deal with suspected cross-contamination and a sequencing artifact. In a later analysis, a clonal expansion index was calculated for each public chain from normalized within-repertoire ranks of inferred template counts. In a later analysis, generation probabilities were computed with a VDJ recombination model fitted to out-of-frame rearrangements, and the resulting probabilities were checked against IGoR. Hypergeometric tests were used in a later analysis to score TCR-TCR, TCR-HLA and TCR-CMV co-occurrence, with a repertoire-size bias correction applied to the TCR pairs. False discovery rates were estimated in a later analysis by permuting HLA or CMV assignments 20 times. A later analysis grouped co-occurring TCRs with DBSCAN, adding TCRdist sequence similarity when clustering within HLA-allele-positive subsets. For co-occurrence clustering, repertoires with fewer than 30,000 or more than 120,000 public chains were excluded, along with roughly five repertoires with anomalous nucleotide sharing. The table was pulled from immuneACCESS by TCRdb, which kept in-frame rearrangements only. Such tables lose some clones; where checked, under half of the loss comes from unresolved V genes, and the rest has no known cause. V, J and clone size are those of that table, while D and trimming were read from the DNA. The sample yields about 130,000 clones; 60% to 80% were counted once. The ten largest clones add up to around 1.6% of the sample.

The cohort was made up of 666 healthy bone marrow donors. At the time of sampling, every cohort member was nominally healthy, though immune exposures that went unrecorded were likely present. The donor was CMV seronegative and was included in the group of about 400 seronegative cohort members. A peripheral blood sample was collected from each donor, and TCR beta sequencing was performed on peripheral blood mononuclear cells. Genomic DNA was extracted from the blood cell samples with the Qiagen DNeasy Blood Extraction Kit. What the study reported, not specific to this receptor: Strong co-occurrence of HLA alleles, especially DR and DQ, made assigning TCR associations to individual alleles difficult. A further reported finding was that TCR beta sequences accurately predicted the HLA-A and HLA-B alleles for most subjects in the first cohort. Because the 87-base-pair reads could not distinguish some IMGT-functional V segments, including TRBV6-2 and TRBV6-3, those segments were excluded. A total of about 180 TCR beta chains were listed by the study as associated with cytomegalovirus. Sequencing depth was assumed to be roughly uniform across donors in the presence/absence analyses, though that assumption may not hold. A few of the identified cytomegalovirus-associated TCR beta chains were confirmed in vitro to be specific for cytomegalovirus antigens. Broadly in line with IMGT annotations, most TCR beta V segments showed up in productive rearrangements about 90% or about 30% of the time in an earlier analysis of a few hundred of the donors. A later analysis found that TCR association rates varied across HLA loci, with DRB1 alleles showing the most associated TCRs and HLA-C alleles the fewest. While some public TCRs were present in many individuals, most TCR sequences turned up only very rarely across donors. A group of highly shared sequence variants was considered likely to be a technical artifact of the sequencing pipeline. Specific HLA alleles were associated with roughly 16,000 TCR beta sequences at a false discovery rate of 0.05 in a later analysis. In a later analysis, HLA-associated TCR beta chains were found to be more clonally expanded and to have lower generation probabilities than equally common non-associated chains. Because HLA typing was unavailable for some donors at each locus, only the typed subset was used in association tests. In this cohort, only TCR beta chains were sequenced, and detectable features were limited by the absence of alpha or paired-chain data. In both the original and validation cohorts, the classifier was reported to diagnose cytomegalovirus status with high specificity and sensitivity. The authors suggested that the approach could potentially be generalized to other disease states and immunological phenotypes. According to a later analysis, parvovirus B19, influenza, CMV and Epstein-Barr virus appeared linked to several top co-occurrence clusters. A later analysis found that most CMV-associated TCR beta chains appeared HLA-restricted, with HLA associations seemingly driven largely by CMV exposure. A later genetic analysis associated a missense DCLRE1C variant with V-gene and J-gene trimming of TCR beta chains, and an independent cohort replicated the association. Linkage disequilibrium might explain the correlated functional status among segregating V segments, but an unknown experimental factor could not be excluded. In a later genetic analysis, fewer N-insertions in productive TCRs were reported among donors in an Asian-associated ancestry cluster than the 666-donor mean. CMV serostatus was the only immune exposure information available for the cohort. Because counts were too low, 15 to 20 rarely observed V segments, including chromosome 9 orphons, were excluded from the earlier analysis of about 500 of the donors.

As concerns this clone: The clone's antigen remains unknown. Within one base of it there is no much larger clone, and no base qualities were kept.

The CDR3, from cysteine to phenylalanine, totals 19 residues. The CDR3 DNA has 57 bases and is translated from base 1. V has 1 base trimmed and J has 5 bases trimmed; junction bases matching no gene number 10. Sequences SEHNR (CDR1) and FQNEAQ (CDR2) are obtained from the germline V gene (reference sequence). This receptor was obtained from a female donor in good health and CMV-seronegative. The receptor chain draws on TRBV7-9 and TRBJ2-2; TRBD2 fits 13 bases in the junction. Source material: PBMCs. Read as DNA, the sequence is TGTGCCAGCAGCTTAGATCGGGGCTCGGGACTAGCGGGAACCGGGGAGCTGTTTTTT. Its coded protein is CASSLDRGSGLAGTGELFF. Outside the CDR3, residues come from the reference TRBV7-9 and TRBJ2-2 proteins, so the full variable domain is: DTGVSQNPRHKITKRGQNVTFRCDPISEHNRLYWYRQTLGQGPEFLTYFQNEAQLEKSRLLSDRFSAERPKGSFSTLEIQRTEQGDSAMYLCASSLDRGSGLAGTGELFFGEGSRLTVL.